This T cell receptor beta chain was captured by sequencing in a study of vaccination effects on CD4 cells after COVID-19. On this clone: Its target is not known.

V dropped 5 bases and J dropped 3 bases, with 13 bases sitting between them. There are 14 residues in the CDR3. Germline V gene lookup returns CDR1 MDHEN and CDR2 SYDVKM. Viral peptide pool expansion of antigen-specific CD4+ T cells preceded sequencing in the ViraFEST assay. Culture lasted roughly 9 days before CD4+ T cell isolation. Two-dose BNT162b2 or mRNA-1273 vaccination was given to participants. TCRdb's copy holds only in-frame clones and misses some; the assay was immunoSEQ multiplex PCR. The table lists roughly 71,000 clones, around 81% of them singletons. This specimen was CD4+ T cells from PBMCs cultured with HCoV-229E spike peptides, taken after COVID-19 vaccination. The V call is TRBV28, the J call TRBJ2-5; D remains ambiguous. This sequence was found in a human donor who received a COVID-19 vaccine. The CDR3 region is CASSPPTREETQYF. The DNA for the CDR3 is TGTGCCAGCAGTCCCCCCACACGGGAAGAGACCCAGTACTTC.